This entry lists 6 T cell receptor beta chains sequenced from one sample in a study of cytomegalovirus exposure and HLA in healthy donors. The primer mix had 60 Vbeta and 13 Jbeta primers. This table comes from immunoSEQ multiplex PCR, and its TCRdb copy is limited to in-frame clones, with some not included. Of 150,000 to 180,000 clones in the sample, over 70% were seen once. The sample taken for sequencing was PBMCs. The receptors were sampled from a man aged 30 to 39 in good health and CMV-seropositive.

A remark on this clone: The identical CDR3 is also encoded by other nucleotide sequences in the sample. This rearrangement joins TRBV11-1 to TRBJ2-5; 8 nucleotides line up with TRBD2. Germline V gene sequence: CDR1 SGHAT, CDR2 FQDESV (reference sequence). The V segment lost 5 bases and the J segment 1 base; nucleotides outside the gene matches: 15. The CDR3 loop spans 18 amino acids. Written as DNA, the CDR3 is TGTGCCAGCAGCCTAGGGGTTTCGGCGACTAGCGTCCAAGAGACCCAGTACTTC. Encoded protein: CASSLGVSATSVQETQYF.

This clone was seen only a few times. The V call is TRBV6-6, the J call TRBJ2-7, with D maybe TRBD1 (5 bases). Germline loops: CDR1 MNHNY, CDR2 SVGAGI (reference sequence). The CDR3 runs to 16 residues. V lost 0 bases and J 2 bases, leaving 14 bases between the germline ends. Here the CDR3 reads CASSYSNSQGPYEQYF. The CDR3 coding sequence is TGTGCCAGCAGTTACTCGAATTCCCAGGGTCCCTACGAGCAGTACTTC.

The chain has TRBV18 and TRBJ2-3, with 7 bases identical to TRBD1. The CDR3 consists of 14 residues. Germline CDR1 and CDR2: KGHSH and LQKENI. V was clipped by 3 bases and J by 5 bases; unmatched bases: 5. Here the CDR3 DNA reads TGTGCCAGCTCACCGAGACAGGGAGTAGATACGCAGTATTTT. It codes for CASSPRQGVDTQYF.

The rearrangement uses TRBV6-5 and TRBJ1-3, with D maybe TRBD1 (5 bases). CDR1 is MNHEY, CDR2 SVGAGI, per germline. V lost 7 bases to trimming and J lost 8 bases, with 9 bases between them. There are 11 residues in the CDR3. The CDR3 region is CASIRGDTIYF. For the CDR3, the DNA is TGTGCCAGCATACGGGGGGACACCATATATTTT.

The rearrangement uses TRBV9 and TRBJ2-1; TRBD1 agrees at 9 bases. Germline CDR1 reads SGDLS; CDR2 reads YYNGEE. Unmatched junction bases numbered 3, after V lost 2 bases and J lost 3 bases. The CDR3 contains 15 residues. The CDR3 DNA reads as TGTGCCAGCAGCGTGAGGACAGGGGTCTACAATGAGCAGTTCTTC. Its protein is CASSVRTGVYNEQFF.

V and J are TRBV7-6 and TRBJ2-7; D call uncertain. Germline-derived CDR1 and CDR2 are SGHVS and FNYEAQ. The V and J ends lost 2 bases and 3 bases respectively, with 8 bases between them. This CDR3 has 13 amino acids. CDR3 DNA: TGTGCCAGCAGCTTACTACAGAACTACGAGCAGTACTTC. Protein: CASSLLQNYEQYF.